This TCR beta chain was recovered during a study of human T cells and chemical hapten exposure. Study at large: TCR yields per sample varied mostly from small pooled library volume differences.

Trimming removed 6 bases at V and 0 bases at J, with 14 bases between. The germline CDR1 and CDR2 sequences are PRHDT and FYEKMQ (reference sequence). This CDR3 comprises 16 residues. Time point of the sample: healthy volunteer bleed at 2 weeks. Whole blood that had not been fractionated was the source of extracted total RNA. TCRdb independently ran MiXCR on the RACE reads; one entry per CDR3 protein. The sample comprises roughly 130,000 distinct CDR3 sequences, about 9% of which are singletons, and 1.5% to 2% rests with the top ten. This TCR was sampled from a male donor in good health. Some clones in this sample may be carry-over from other donors' samples. The chain has TRBV13 and TRBJ2-2, with a possible D match to TRBD1 (6 bases). The sequencing sample was made of whole blood. Here the CDR3 reads CASRKTGAPNTGELFF. Here the CDR3 DNA reads TGTGCCAGCAGAAAGACAGGAGCCCCGAACACCGGGGAGCTGTTTTTT. Combining the CDR3 with reference TRBV13 and TRBJ2-2 gives the whole variable domain AAGVIQSPRHLIKEKRETATLKCYPIPRHDTVYWYQQGPGQDPQFLISFYEKMQSDKGSIPDRFSAQQFSDYHSELNMSSLELGDSALYFCASRKTGAPNTGELFFGEGSRLTVL.